This T cell receptor (beta chain) was obtained from a study of T-cell reconstitution after alpha-beta-depleted transplantation in children. Preparation of the TCRbeta library involved a method that used unique molecular identifiers. TCRdb recomputed calls from the PCR reads with MiXCR, one row per CDR3 protein. The sample shows a few hundred thousand distinct CDR3 sequences, approximately 11% of them seen only once. This clonotype was seen at least ten times. This CDR3 is 14 amino acids long. CDR1 is ENHRY, CDR2 SYGVKD, per germline. V lost 2 bases, J lost 4 bases, and 4 bases stayed unmatched. The sequencing used PBMCs from the stem cell graft donor, collected from the stem cell graft. The chain links TRBV10-3 to TRBJ2-7, with 8 bases matching TRBD2. This TCR derives from a human donor who donated a stem cell graft to a child with acute myeloid leukemia. The CDR3 DNA reads as TGTGCCATCAGTGAGGGACTAGCAGGATACGAGCAGTACTTC. Residues: CAISEGLAGYEQYF.